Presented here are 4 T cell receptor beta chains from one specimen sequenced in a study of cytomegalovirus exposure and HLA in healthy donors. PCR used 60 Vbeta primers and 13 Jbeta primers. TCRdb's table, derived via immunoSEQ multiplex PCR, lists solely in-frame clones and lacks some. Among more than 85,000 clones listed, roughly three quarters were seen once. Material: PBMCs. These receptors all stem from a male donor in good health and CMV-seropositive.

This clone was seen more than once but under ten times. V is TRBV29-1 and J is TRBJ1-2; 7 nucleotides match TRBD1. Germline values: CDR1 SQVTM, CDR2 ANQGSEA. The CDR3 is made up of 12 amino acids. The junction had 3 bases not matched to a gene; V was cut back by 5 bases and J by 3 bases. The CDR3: CSVFRGDYGYTF. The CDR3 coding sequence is TGCAGCGTTTTCAGGGGGGACTATGGCTACACCTTC.

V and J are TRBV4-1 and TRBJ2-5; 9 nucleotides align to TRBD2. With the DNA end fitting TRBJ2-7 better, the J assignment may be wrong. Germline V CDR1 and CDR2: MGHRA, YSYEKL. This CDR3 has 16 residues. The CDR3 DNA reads TGCGCCAGCAGCTGGGGCGGGACTAGCAGCCCCTACGAGCAGTACTTC. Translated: CASSWGGTSSPYEQYF.

The CDR3 bases are TGTGCCAGCGGAAAAGAGGGACAGTATAATTCACCCCTCCACTTT. Encoded protein: CASGKEGQYNSPLHF. The chain carries TRBV27 and TRBJ1-6; 7 bases line up with TRBD1. Germline CDR1 is MNHEY and CDR2 is SMNVEV (reference sequence). Germline trimming cut 8 bases from V and 4 bases from J; bases unmatched to any gene: 8. This CDR3 has 15 residues.

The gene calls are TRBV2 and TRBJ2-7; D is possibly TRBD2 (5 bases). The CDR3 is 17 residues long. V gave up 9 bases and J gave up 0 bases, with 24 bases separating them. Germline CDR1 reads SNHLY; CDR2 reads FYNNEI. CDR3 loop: CARDASGHVLSSYEQYF. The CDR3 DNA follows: TGTGCCAGGGACGCCAGCGGCCATGTCTTGAGCTCCTACGAGCAGTACTTC.